This TCR beta chain was sequenced for a study of cytomegalovirus exposure and HLA in healthy donors (dated by TCRdb to the late 2010s). Regarding the study in general: According to an earlier analysis of several hundred of the donors, some 180 million T cells yielded roughly 110 million unique TCR beta sequences and 276 Gb of sequence data. Among roughly 400 genotyped donors of the cohort, an average of around 240,000 unique TCR beta nucleotide sequences were sequenced per donor, around 20% of them non-productive. In addition to the first cohort of 650 to 800 subjects, a separate validation cohort of about 120 different subjects was used. An early release that covered some 630 HLA-typed donors contained around 330 gigabases of sequencing data and tens of millions of unique TCR sequences. Donor age, sex, ethnicity and CMV serostatus were compiled together with the repertoire data. Every repertoire in the discovery cohort had been generated on one and the same sequencing platform. Both class I and class II loci were covered by HLA typing, at four-digit resolution. The T cell repertoires of about 700 subjects were profiled by immunosequencing and related to cytomegalovirus serostatus. Of the 300 to 400 genotyped donors, around 81% fell in the genetic ancestry cluster associated with self-reported Caucasian donors. The study aimed to test whether cataloging public T cell receptors could reveal signatures of past pathogen exposure. In the later analysis, no new phenotypic data were used to find candidate immune exposures; instead, reliance was placed on TCR beta sequences and their occurrence across donors. Because of strong linkage in the cohort, four to six DR-DQ haplotypes were treated as single units for association and clustering. A later genetic analysis used genome-wide SNP genotypes for about 60% of the roughly 670 donors, treating that subset as a discovery cohort. High-throughput TCR immunosequencing, statistical association of individual TCRs with disease status, and machine learning were combined to predict cytomegalovirus infection status. The number of typed donors differed by locus: roughly 629-640 for A, B, C, DRB1 and DQB1; 522 for DQA1; around 610 for DPA1; and roughly 470 for DPB1. In an earlier analysis of several hundred of the donors, high-throughput TCR beta sequencing was used to judge whether each TCR beta V gene segment behaved as functional or pseudogenic. A later analysis re-analyzed previously published TCR beta repertoires from 550 to 700 donors and added high-resolution HLA genotyping to study TCR occurrence patterns. General study outcomes and caveats: CMV serostatus was the only immune exposure information available for the cohort. Compared with equally common non-associated chains, HLA-associated TCR beta chains in a later analysis were more clonally expanded and had lower generation probabilities. Strong co-occurrence of HLA alleles, especially DR and DQ, made assigning TCR associations to individual alleles difficult. In a later analysis, several top co-occurrence clusters were reported to appear linked to parvovirus B19, influenza, CMV and Epstein-Barr virus. Sequencing depth was assumed to be roughly uniform across donors in the presence/absence analyses, though that assumption may not hold. In both the original and validation cohorts, the classifier was reported to diagnose cytomegalovirus status with high specificity and sensitivity. Some IMGT-functional V segments, including TRBV6-2 and TRBV6-3, could not be told apart with the 87-base-pair reads, so those segments were excluded. In a later genetic analysis, fewer N-insertions in productive TCRs were reported among donors in an Asian-associated ancestry cluster than the roughly 700-donor mean. The authors suggested that the approach could potentially be generalized to other disease states and immunological phenotypes. Only TCR beta chains were sequenced in this cohort, and the absence of alpha or paired-chain data limited detectable features. In vitro tests confirmed that three of the cytomegalovirus-associated TCR beta chains recognize cytomegalovirus antigens. V-gene and J-gene trimming of TCR beta chains was associated with a missense DCLRE1C variant in a later genetic analysis, and the association was replicated in an independent cohort. Most TCR sequences were seen in very few donors, while some public TCRs were found in many individuals. In a later analysis, most CMV-associated TCR beta chains were found to appear HLA-restricted, with HLA associations seemingly driven largely by CMV exposure. In an earlier analysis of 587 of the donors, most TCR beta V segments were observed in productive rearrangements about 87% or about 30% of the time, broadly matching IMGT annotations. A further reported finding was that TCR beta sequences accurately predicted the HLA-A and HLA-B alleles for most subjects in the first cohort. At a false discovery rate of 0.05, a later analysis linked 16,000 or so TCR beta sequences to specific HLA alleles. A total of about 180 TCR beta chains were listed by the study as associated with cytomegalovirus. The sequencing pipeline was judged likely to have produced a cluster of highly shared sequence variants as a technical artifact. Correlated functional status among segregating V segments might reflect linkage disequilibrium, but an unknown experimental factor could not be ruled out. Because HLA typing was missing for some donors at each locus, association tests included only the typed subset. Approximately 16 rarely observed V segments, including chromosome 9 orphons, were excluded from the earlier analysis of some 590 of the donors because counts were too low. A later analysis found that TCR association rates varied across HLA loci, with DRB1 alleles showing the most associated TCRs and HLA-C alleles the fewest.

For this clone: Its target antigen remains unknown. No qualities accompany the bases; no much larger clone lies one base away.

In total, approximately 700 healthy bone marrow donors made up the cohort. At the time of sampling, all cohort members were nominally healthy, though unrecorded immune exposures were likely present. The donor tested CMV seropositive and was one of the 289 seropositive cohort members. Every donor gave a peripheral blood sample, and the peripheral blood mononuclear cells from that sample were used for TCR beta sequencing. The Qiagen DNeasy Blood Extraction Kit was used to extract genomic DNA from the blood cell samples. Libraries were built with the immunoSEQ multiplex PCR assay. The multiplex PCR relied on a mix of 60 forward primers for TCR Vbeta segments and 13 reverse primers for TCR Jbeta segments. The CDR3 region of rearranged TCR beta genes was amplified from genomic DNA with a multiplex PCR assay. The amplified TCR beta libraries were sequenced on the Illumina HiSeq System as 87-base-pair reads. In the source study's methods: In a later analysis, tens of millions of unique TCR beta chains were counted across the 500 to 850 repertoires, and roughly 11 million of these chains were shared by at least two donors. To remove PCR and sequencing errors, raw reads were error-corrected and collapsed into unique sequences using a nearest-neighbor algorithm that merged closely related sequences. Alignment of CDR3 sequences to IMGT reference sequences was used to assign V, D and J gene segments. For a sequence to be retained, at least a six-nucleotide match to both a V gene segment and a J gene segment was required. A rearrangement counted as productive if the CDR3 had no stop codons and remained in frame with V and J, and every other rearrangement counted as non-productive. Following IMGT convention, CDR3 was defined as the stretch from the second conserved V-encoded cysteine to the conserved J-encoded phenylalanine. In an earlier analysis of approximately 500 of the donors, sequences lacking an unambiguous match to a single V gene segment were excluded. An earlier analysis of just under 600 of the donors called V segments functional above 56.7% productive rearrangements and segregating when the between-donor standard deviation exceeded 5%. A statistical classification framework was developed to diagnose cytomegalovirus status using the catalog of TCR beta chain sequences. In a later analysis, TCR nucleotide sequences were compared against IMGT/GENE-DB human TR gene sequences so that V and J genes could be assigned. The TCRdist pipeline was used in a later analysis to assign CDR3 sequences and most-parsimonious VDJ recombination scenarios. A later analysis defined each TCR beta chain by its CDR3 amino acid sequence plus V-gene family, and excluded reads lacking a unique V-gene family. As a way to deal with suspected cross-contamination and a sequencing artifact, a later analysis dropped approximately 570 nucleotide sequences that were highly shared and had low generation probability. A later analysis calculated a clonal expansion index for each public chain from normalized within-repertoire ranks of inferred template counts. In a later analysis, generation probabilities were computed using a VDJ recombination model fitted to out-of-frame rearrangements, and the results were checked against IGoR. In a later analysis, hypergeometric tests were used to score TCR-TCR, TCR-HLA and TCR-CMV co-occurrence, with a repertoire-size bias correction applied to TCR pairs. A later analysis estimated false discovery rates by permuting HLA or CMV assignments 20 times. In a later analysis, co-occurring TCRs were grouped using DBSCAN, with TCRdist sequence similarity added in when clustering inside HLA-allele-positive subsets. Repertoires with fewer than 30,000 or more than 120,000 public chains, plus five repertoires with anomalous nucleotide sharing, were excluded from co-occurrence clustering. Sourced from immuneACCESS, this table was stored by TCRdb with only in-frame sequences that have V and J called. A share of the clones is absent; for the studies checked, an unresolved V gene accounts for under half, and the remainder has no known explanation. V, J and clone size derive from that table, while D and trimming were established from the DNA sequence. The sample includes over 130,000 clones, with less than 85% observed a single time. The leading ten clones occupy 6.3% of the sample.

V lost 3 bases and J lost 1 base, and the count of bases not matched to a germline gene is 11. Looking up the germline V gene yields CDR1 MNHNS and CDR2 SASEGT. CDR3 length: 17 amino acids, cysteine to phenylalanine. The entry retains the CDR3 DNA only, 51 bases that are in frame from base 1. Sequenced sample: PBMCs. Recombination joined TRBV6-1 with TRBJ1-1, and TRBD1 aligns with 7 junction nucleotides. This TCR was sampled from a man aged 45 to 65 in good health and CMV-seropositive. The base sequence is TGTGCCAGCAGTGACCTCAGGGGGTTCGGTCAGAACACTGAAGCTTTCTTT. Its translation is CASSDLRGFGQNTEAFF.